This T cell receptor (beta chain) comes out of a study of cytomegalovirus exposure and HLA in healthy donors. This clone is a singleton in its sample. Its specificity is not known. Donors showed nominal health when sampled, although they likely had unrecorded immune exposures. In the PCR, 60 Vbeta and 13 Jbeta primers were used. Using immunoSEQ multiplex PCR, the repertoire was profiled, and TCRdb retains in-frame clones only, with some absent. Here the sample spans around 100,000 clones, 76% being singletons. Findings of the study overall: Another analysis was done later, and it associated around 16,000 TCR beta sequences with HLA alleles at 0.05 false discovery rate.

There are 16 residues in the CDR3. The V end lost 1 base, the J end lost 0 bases, and 10 bases lay between the germline ends. The germline V gene encodes CDR1 SGHTA and CDR2 FQGNSA. The clonotype was recovered from a woman aged 18-35 years in good health and CMV-seropositive. The chain couples TRBV7-2 to TRBJ2-1; D gene unclear. Source material: PBMCs. Written as DNA, the CDR3 is TGTGCCAGCAGCTTAGTACCCCCTAGCTCCTACAATGAGCAGTTCTTC. Protein product: CASSLVPPSSYNEQFF.